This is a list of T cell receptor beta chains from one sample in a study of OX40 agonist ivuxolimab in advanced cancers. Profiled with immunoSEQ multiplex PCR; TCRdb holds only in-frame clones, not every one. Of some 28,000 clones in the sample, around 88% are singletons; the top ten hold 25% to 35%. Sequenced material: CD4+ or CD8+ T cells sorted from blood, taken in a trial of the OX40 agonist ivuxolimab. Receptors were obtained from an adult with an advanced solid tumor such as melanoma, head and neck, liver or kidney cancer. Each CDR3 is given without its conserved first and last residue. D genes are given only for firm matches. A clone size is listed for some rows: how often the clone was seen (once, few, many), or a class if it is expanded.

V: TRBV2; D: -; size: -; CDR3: ARVEGQMGRNYGYT
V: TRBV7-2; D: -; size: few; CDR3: ASSLASGTTRVFYEQY
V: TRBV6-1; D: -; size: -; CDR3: ASSEGFSYEQY
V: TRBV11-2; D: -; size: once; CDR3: ASSKSGTPAYNEQF
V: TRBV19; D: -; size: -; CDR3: ASKGSDMGMNTEAF
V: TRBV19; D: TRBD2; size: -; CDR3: ASSPSGGNTGELF
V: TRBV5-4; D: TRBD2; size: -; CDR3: ASSPGTSVEQY
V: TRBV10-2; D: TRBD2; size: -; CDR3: ASRLAGSYEQY
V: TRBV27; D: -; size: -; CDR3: ASVGTGELF
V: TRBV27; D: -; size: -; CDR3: ASSLSGYLTDTQY
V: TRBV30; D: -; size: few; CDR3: AWSLGGAAEAF
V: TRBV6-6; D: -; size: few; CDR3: ASSLGSGEQY
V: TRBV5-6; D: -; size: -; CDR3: ASSFGDGYEQY
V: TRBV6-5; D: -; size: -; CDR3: ASSYSAEVNTEAF
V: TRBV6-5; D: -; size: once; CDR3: ASSYSAGGNTIY
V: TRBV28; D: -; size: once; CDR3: ASSPQVHRQQEIGYT
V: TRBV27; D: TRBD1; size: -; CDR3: ASRETGLNGYT
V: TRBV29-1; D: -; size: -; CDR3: SVEERGINYGYT
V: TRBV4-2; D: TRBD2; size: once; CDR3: ASGRGGADTQY
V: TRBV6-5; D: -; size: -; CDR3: ASSYGKNTEAF
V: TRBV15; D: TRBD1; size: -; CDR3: ATSRERGQKVYEQY
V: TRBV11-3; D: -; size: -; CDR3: ASSLAGHNEQF
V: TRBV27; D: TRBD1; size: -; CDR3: ASSEGQGYEQY
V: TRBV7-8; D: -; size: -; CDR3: ASSLAPGENIQY
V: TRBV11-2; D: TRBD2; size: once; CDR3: ASSQLAGKYEQY
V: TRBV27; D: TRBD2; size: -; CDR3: ASARLAGGTDTQY
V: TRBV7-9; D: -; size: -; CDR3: ASSFISDEAF
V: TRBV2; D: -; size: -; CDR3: ASSDKGIGEQY